This T cell receptor (beta chain) was captured by sequencing in a study of blood T cell repertoires in COVID-19. Study in general: Acute-phase and convalescent COVID-19 samples originated in the United States, Italy and Spain. PBMCs, B-cell-depleted T cells, or T cells were the source of the cDNA or gDNA that made up the material.

V shed 1 base, J shed 4 bases, and the junction held 7 bases outside the gene matches. Looked up from germline, CDR1 is LNHDA and CDR2 is SQIVND (reference sequence). This CDR3 is 16 amino acids long. In the original analysis: Amplification from reference gene primers served as the basis for estimated nucleated cell counts. The repertoire was sequenced with immunoSEQ multiplex PCR; TCRdb's copy has only in-frame clones and lacks some. V and J calls and clone size are as listed in that table; D and trimming were resolved from the DNA. This sample yields tens of thousands of clones, of which roughly 84% are seen a single time; around 25% belongs to the top ten.

This receptor was taken from a man between 60 and 75 years old with acute or convalescent COVID-19. The J gene is TRBJ1-1, the V gene TRBV19; TRBD1 matches at 9 bases. The sequencing sample was made of peripheral blood. In DNA, the CDR3 is TGTGCCAGTAGTATAGTTGGGACAGGGTTGGGCACTGAAGCTTTCTTT. Translated, it gives CASSIVGTGLGTEAFF.